This T cell receptor (beta chain) was sequenced during a study of blood T cell repertoires in COVID-19. Study overall: The study drew acute and convalescent COVID-19 samples from the United States, Italy and Spain. Sample material is recorded as cDNA or gDNA derived from T cells, B-cell-depleted T cells, or PBMCs.

This clone has more than one count but fewer than ten. Germline lookup yields CDR1 MNHEY and CDR2 SVGAGI. The CDR3 totals 15 residues. Trimming took 5 bases from V and 3 from J, leaving 16 bases between them. Per the original methods: It was from reference gene primer amplification that nucleated cell counts were estimated. Measured with immunoSEQ multiplex PCR; TCRdb has only the in-frame clones, and not every one. V and J calls and clone size are copied from that table; D and trimming were computed from the DNA. In the table there are around 140,000 clones, more than 75% of which are singletons. The TCR sequence derives from a man aged 50-60 years with active COVID-19. Specimen: peripheral blood. The chain uses TRBV6-5 and TRBJ1-2; D may be TRBD1 (6 bases). The CDR3 reads CASSNLDSRYYGYTF. In DNA, the CDR3 is TGTGCCAGCAGTAACCTGGACAGCCGATACTATGGCTACACCTTC.